This TCR beta chain was captured in a study of blood T cell repertoires in COVID-19. Study as a whole: Samples representing acute and convalescent COVID-19 were sourced from the United States, Italy and Spain. Nucleic acid was either cDNA or gDNA, and it came from T cells, B-cell-depleted T cells, or PBMCs.

From germline, CDR1 is MGHRA and CDR2 YSYEKL. V was clipped by 2 bases and J by 4 bases; unmatched bases: 5. This CDR3 is built from 16 residues. As processed by the authors: Estimation of nucleated cell counts relied on the amplification of reference gene primers. Profiled with immunoSEQ multiplex PCR; TCRdb holds only in-frame clones, not every one. That table furnishes V, J and clone size, whereas the DNA furnished D and trimming. Of a few hundred thousand clones in the sample, 85% were seen once. The chain combines TRBV4-1 with TRBJ2-2, with 9 bases that match TRBD1. The sequenced material came from peripheral blood. This clonotype originated in a human donor in a cohort sampled during active COVID-19. The CDR3 loop is CASSQPTGGSTGELFF. CDR3 coding DNA: TGCGCCAGCAGCCAACCGACAGGGGGAAGCACCGGGGAGCTGTTTTTT.